This passage covers 25 T cell receptor beta chains from one sample sequenced in a study of human T cells and chemical hapten exposure. As to time point: patch test 1, 2 weeks after DPC sensitization. Treatment specified: therapeutic diphenylcyclopropenone sensitization with weekly scalp DPC. TCRdb re-analysed the RACE reads in MiXCR, keeping a single row per CDR3 protein. In the table there are roughly 360,000 distinct CDR3 sequences, about 4.8% of which are singletons. The sample in question was whole blood, obtained in connection with sensitization to the hapten diphenylcyclopropenone (DPC). These receptors were taken from a woman in her 50s with alopecia areata. Some clones in this sample may be carry-over from other donors' samples.

This clonotype was counted ten times or more. The chain links TRBV6-5 to TRBJ2-1; 13 bases are a match to TRBD2. V lost 0 bases to trimming and J lost 7 bases; unmatched junction nucleotides: 0. CDR1 is MNHEY, CDR2 SVGAGI, per germline. CDR3 length: 15 residues. CDR3 loop: CASSYSGLAGNEQFF. The CDR3 coding sequence is TGTGCCAGCAGTTACTCGGGACTAGCGGGGAATGAGCAGTTCTTC.

This clonotype was detected ten times or more. The genes are TRBV11-2 and TRBJ1-2; no clear D. Looked up from germline, CDR1 is SGHAT and CDR2 is FQNNGV. V lost 5 bases and J lost 2, with 9 bases in between. The CDR3 spans 13 residues. The CDR3 sequence: CASSPDTNYGYTF. Here the CDR3 DNA reads TGTGCCAGCAGCCCTGACACGAACTATGGCTACACCTTC.

This clonotype has a handful of counts. This chain joins TRBV11-2 and TRBJ2-3, with D tentatively TRBD2 (6 bases). V shed 2 bases and J shed 0 bases, with 15 bases lying between them. CDR1 and CDR2 from the germline V gene are SGHAT and FQNNGV. This CDR3 spans 17 amino acids. The CDR3, as DNA: TGTGCCAGCAGCTTAATGGTAGCGGCCTCTAGCACAGATACGCAGTATTTT. Translated, it gives CASSLMVAASSTDTQYF.

In its sample, this clonotype was seen many times. This chain joins TRBV6-1 and TRBJ1-6; 11 positions agree with TRBD1. The CDR3 has 15 amino acids. The V gene's germline CDR1 is MNHNS and CDR2 SASEGT. J gave up 9 bases and V 4 bases, and 5 bases lay outside the gene matches. The CDR3 DNA follows: TGTGCCAGCAGTGCTTGGACAGGGGGCAGTTCACCCCTCCACTTT. Its translation is CASSAWTGGSSPLHF.

This clonotype showed up many times. Here the CDR3 reads CASSRGLEGPNQPQHF. DNA of the CDR3: TGCGCCAGCAGTCGTGGGCTAGAGGGGCCTAATCAGCCCCAGCATTTT. V and J are TRBV23-1 and TRBJ1-5; maybe TRBD1 (5 bases). TRBV23-1 is an ORF for which the function is uncertain. This CDR3 region has 16 residues. The V gene lost 4 bases and the J gene lost 4 bases, with 17 bases spanning the gap.

This clonotype came up a few times. The CDR3 is CASSLEGHTGKNIQYF. The CDR3 DNA follows: TGTGCCAGCAGCTTAGAGGGGCATACGGGCAAAAACATTCAGTACTTC. The V and J genes are TRBV7-8 and TRBJ2-4; D is possibly TRBD1 (5 bases). The V end was cut by 1 base, the J end by 3 bases, with 13 bases between. The CDR3 consists of 16 residues. In germline, CDR1 is SGHVS, CDR2 FQNEAQ.

This clonotype was observed at least ten times. The chain employs TRBV5-1 and TRBJ2-5, with D perhaps TRBD1 or TRBD2 (6 bases each). This CDR3 region has 16 residues. Between the trimmed V and J ends, which lost 7 bases and 4 bases, there was a span of 23 bases. Germline assignment: CDR1 SGHRS and CDR2 YFSETQ. The CDR3 here is CASASGAILLGETQYF. The CDR3 region has the DNA TGCGCCAGCGCCTCGGGGGCAATCCTTTTGGGAGAGACCCAGTACTTC.

The chain is built from TRBV29-1 and TRBJ2-3; D call uncertain. The CDR3 contains 15 residues. Deletions cut 1 base from V and 0 bases from J, with 11 bases between. Germline V lookup: CDR1 SQVTM, CDR2 ANQGSEA. The CDR3 reads CSVEGSERSTDTQYF. The CDR3 DNA reads TGCAGCGTTGAAGGGTCGGAGCGAAGCACAGATACGCAGTATTTT.

This clonotype has just a few counts. This chain connects TRBV29-1 to TRBJ2-1; D is undetermined. The germline V and J ends were trimmed by 4 bases and 6 bases, with 10 bases remaining between them. Germline V gene sequence: CDR1 SQVTM, CDR2 ANQGSEA. The length of the CDR3 is 12 residues. CDR3: CSVVAASNEQFF. CDR3 coding DNA: TGCAGCGTTGTAGCAGCCTCCAATGAGCAGTTCTTC.

This clonotype has a count of ten or more. The CDR3 coding sequence is TGCAGCGTTGTAAGGCTTCTCACAGATACGCAGTATTTT. Protein sequence: CSVVRLLTDTQYF. The rearrangement links TRBV29-1 to TRBJ2-3; D call uncertain. V gave up 4 bases and J gave up 2 bases, with 10 bases separating them. The germline CDR1 and CDR2 sequences are SQVTM and ANQGSEA. The CDR3 length is 13 residues.

The rearrangement links TRBV2 to TRBJ2-7; D not certain. The CDR3 consists of 13 residues. The V gene's germline CDR1 is SNHLY and CDR2 FYNNEI. V was trimmed by 5 bases and J by 3 bases, leaving 11 bases between them. Here the CDR3 reads CASSNQVDYEQYF. The CDR3 DNA sequence: TGTGCCAGCAGTAATCAGGTTGACTACGAGCAGTACTTC. The full variable domain, completed using reference TRBV2 and TRBJ2-7, is EPEVTQTPSHQVTQMGQEVILRCVPISNHLYFYWYRQILGQKVEFLVSFYNNEISEKSEIFDDQFSVERPDGSNFTLKIRSTKLEDSAMYFCASSNQVDYEQYFGPGTRLTVT.

This clonotype has a handful of counts. The rearrangement joins TRBV12-3 or TRBV12-4 to TRBJ1-5; D is possibly TRBD1 (6 bases). V dropped 5 bases and J dropped 1 base, with 12 bases sitting between them. This CDR3 region has 15 residues. Written as DNA, the CDR3 is TGTGCCAGCAGTCCACTTCAGGGGAGCAATCAGCCCCAGCATTTT. This translates into CASSPLQGSNQPQHF.

This chain links TRBV7-2 with TRBJ2-1; TRBD2 agrees at 8 bases. CDR1 is SGHTA and CDR2 is FQGNSA in the germline V gene. V dropped 5 bases and J dropped 3; count of bases not matched to a gene: 9. This CDR3 has 16 amino acids. CDR3 loop: CASSPQGAGVYNEQFF. The CDR3 nucleotides read TGTGCCAGCAGCCCCCAAGGAGCGGGAGTCTACAATGAGCAGTTCTTC.

This clonotype was detected ten times or more. The rearrangement uses TRBV5-1 and TRBJ2-1; possibly TRBD1 for D (6 bases). Trimming cost V 6 bases and J 5 bases, with 18 bases left between them. The CDR3 is made up of 15 amino acids. The germline CDR1 and CDR2 sequences are SGHRS and YFSETQ. The CDR3 coding sequence is TGCGCCAGCAACTTCCTGACAGGCGGGCACAATGAGCAGTTCTTC. It yields the protein CASNFLTGGHNEQFF.

This clonotype was detected a few times. The chain carries TRBV24-1 and TRBJ2-3, with unresolved D. Trimming left V 1 base short and J 6 bases short, with 7 bases between. There are 13 residues in the CDR3. Germline V lookup: CDR1 KGHDR, CDR2 SFDVKD. The CDR3 here is CATSDFSEDTQYF. Here the CDR3 DNA reads TGTGCCACCAGTGATTTTTCCGAGGATACGCAGTATTTT.

This clonotype was seen ten or more times. J is TRBJ2-4 and V is TRBV28; 10 positions agree with TRBD1. The junction had 10 bases not matched to a gene; V was cut back by 6 bases and J by 8 bases. Germline V CDR1 and CDR2: MDHEN, SYDVKM. The CDR3 totals 15 residues. CDR3 coding DNA: TGTGCCAGCAGCACGCCGGGACAGGGGTTACACATTCAGTACTTC. It translates to CASSTPGQGLHIQYF.

In this sample, this clonotype turned up a few times. CDR3 protein: CASSDPRTSGSSYEQYF. For the CDR3, the DNA is TGTGCCAGCAGTGACCCCCGGACTAGCGGTAGCTCCTACGAGCAGTACTTC. The V gene is TRBV2, the J gene TRBJ2-7, with 10 bases that match TRBD2. The V segment lost 3 bases and the J segment 0 bases; nucleotides outside the gene matches: 8. CDR3 length equals 17 residues. CDR1 SNHLY and CDR2 FYNNEI come from the germline V gene.

This clonotype was counted a few times. The V and J genes are TRBV7-2 and TRBJ2-7; tentative D call: TRBD1 (6 bases). With 5 bases removed from V and 6 bases from J, the gap between germline ends came to 14 bases. This CDR3 is 13 amino acids long. CDR1 SGHTA and CDR2 FQGNSA come from the germline V gene. CDR3 loop: CASSPGTTLEQYF. Here the CDR3 DNA reads TGTGCCAGCAGCCCCGGGACAACCCTCGAGCAGTACTTC.

This clonotype showed up many times. The chain carries TRBV10-3 and TRBJ1-2; D might be TRBD1 (5 bases). Germline-derived CDR1 and CDR2 are ENHRY and SYGVKD. V was cut by 11 bases and J by 0 bases, with 16 bases left in between. CDR3 length: 14 amino acids. The CDR3, as DNA: TGTGCCTCCATGGGGGAATCTACTAACTATGGCTACACCTTC. This encodes CASMGESTNYGYTF.

This clonotype was seen many times. The chain combines TRBV29-1 with TRBJ2-5, with TRBD2 as a possible D gene (6 bases). V lost 2 bases and J 7 bases, leaving 11 bases between the germline ends. Germline V gives CDR1 SQVTM, CDR2 ANQGSEA. The CDR3 is 12 residues long. CDR3 bases: TGCAGCGTTGAAACTAGCTCAAGGACCCAGTACTTC. Protein product: CSVETSSRTQYF. The full variable domain, completed using reference TRBV29-1 and TRBJ2-5, is SAVISQKPSRDICQRGTSLTIQCQVDSQVTMMFWYRQQPGQSLTLIATANQGSEATYESGFVIDKFPISRPNLTFSTLTVSNMSPEDSSIYLCSVETSSRTQYFGPGTRLLVL.

The sample holds many counts of this clonotype. This chain links TRBV4-3 with TRBJ1-3; maybe TRBD1 (6 bases). This CDR3 comprises 16 residues. V lost 4 bases, J lost 5 bases, and 18 bases lay in between. Germline V gives CDR1 LGHNA, CDR2 YSLEER. CDR3 protein: CASSRSWQGSRNTIYF. In DNA form, the CDR3 reads TGCGCCAGCAGCCGCTCCTGGCAGGGGTCAAGAAACACCATATATTTT.

The chain carries TRBV14 and TRBJ1-1; no clear D. The CDR3 runs 15 residues. CDR1 and CDR2 (germline): SGHDN, FVKESK. Trimming stripped 1 base from V and 1 base from J, with 10 bases between. The CDR3: CASSQGALWNTEAFF. CDR3 nucleotides: TGTGCCAGCAGCCAAGGGGCGTTATGGAACACTGAAGCTTTCTTT.

This clonotype was detected only a few times. In nucleotides, the CDR3 is TGTGCCAGCAGTCCCAAGGCCGGGACTTTTAATTCACCCCTCCACTTT. It specifies CASSPKAGTFNSPLHF. V and J are TRBV13 and TRBJ1-6; D perhaps matches TRBD1 (5 bases). Germline V gene lookup returns CDR1 PRHDT and CDR2 FYEKMQ (reference sequence). Trimming cost V 6 bases and J 6 bases, with 18 bases left between them. The CDR3 spans 16 residues.

This clonotype was seen many times. CDR3 protein: CASSEGQGRTDTQYF. In DNA form, the CDR3 reads TGTGCCAGCAGTGAGGGACAGGGAAGAACAGATACGCAGTATTTT. The chain carries TRBV21-1 and TRBJ2-3; the table names TRBD1, a call not compared with the DNA. TRBV21-1 is assigned pseudogene status. The CDR3 extends over 15 amino acids.

This chain links TRBV24-1 with TRBJ2-1; D remains unclear. Trimming left V 3 bases short and J 0 bases short, with 11 bases between. The CDR3 contains 16 residues. In germline, CDR1 is KGHDR, CDR2 SFDVKD. The CDR3 here is CATSDAAISSYNEQFF. In nucleotides, the CDR3 is TGTGCCACCAGTGATGCAGCCATAAGCTCCTACAATGAGCAGTTCTTC.